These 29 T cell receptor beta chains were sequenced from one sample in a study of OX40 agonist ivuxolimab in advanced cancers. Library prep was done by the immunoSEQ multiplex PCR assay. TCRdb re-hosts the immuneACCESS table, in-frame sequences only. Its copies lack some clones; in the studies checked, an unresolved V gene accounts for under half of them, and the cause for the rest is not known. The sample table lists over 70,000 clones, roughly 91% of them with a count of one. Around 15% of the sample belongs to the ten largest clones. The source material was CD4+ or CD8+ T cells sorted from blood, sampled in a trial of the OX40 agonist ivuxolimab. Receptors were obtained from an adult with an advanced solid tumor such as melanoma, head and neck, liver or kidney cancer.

The CDR3 coding sequence is TGTGCCAGTAGTGCGACGGCTTATAGCAATCAGCCCCAGCATTTT. Translated: CASSATAYSNQPQHF. The chain carries TRBV19 and TRBJ1-5; no reliable D call. Trimming pared 5 bases from V and 0 bases from J, leaving 11 bases between. The CDR3 covers 15 residues. Germline V CDR1 and CDR2: LNHDA, SQIVND (reference sequence). Supplemented by reference TRBV19 and TRBJ1-5, the full variable domain reads DGGITQSPKYLFRKEGQNVTLSCEQNLNHDAMYWYRQDPGQGLRLIYYSQIVNDFQKGDIAEGYSVSREKKESFPLTVTSAQKNPTAFYLCASSATAYSNQPQHFGDGTRLSIL.

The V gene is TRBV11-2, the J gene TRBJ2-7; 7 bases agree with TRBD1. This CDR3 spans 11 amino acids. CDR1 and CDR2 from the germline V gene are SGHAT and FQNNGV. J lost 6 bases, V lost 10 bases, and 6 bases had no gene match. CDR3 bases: TGTGCCACCTTAAGACAGGGCGAGCAGTACTTC. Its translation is CATLRQGEQYF. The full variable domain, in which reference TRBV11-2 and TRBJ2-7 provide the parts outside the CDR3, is EAGVAQSPRYKIIEKRQSVAFWCNPISGHATLYWYQQILGQGPKLLIQFQNNGVVDDSQLPKDRFSAERLKGVDSTLKIQPAKLEDSAVYLCATLRQGEQYFGPGTRLTVT.

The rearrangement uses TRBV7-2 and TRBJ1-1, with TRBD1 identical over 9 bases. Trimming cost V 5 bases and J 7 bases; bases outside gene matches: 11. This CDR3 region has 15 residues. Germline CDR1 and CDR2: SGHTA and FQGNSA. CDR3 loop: CASSPGFGTGNEAFF. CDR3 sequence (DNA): TGTGCCAGCAGCCCCGGCTTCGGGACAGGGAATGAAGCTTTCTTT.

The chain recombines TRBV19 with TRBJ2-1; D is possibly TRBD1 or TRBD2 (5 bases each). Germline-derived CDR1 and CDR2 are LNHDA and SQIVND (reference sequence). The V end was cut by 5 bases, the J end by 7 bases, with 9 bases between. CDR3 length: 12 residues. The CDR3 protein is CASSEGMNEQFF. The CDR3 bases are TGTGCCAGTAGTGAGGGGATGAATGAGCAGTTCTTC.

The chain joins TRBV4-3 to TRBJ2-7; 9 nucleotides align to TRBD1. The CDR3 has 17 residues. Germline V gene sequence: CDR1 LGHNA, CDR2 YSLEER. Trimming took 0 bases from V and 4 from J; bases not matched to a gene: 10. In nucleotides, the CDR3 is TGCGCCAGCAGCCAAGATCCCGCGGGACAGGGTCATTACGAGCAGTACTTC. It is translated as CASSQDPAGQGHYEQYF.

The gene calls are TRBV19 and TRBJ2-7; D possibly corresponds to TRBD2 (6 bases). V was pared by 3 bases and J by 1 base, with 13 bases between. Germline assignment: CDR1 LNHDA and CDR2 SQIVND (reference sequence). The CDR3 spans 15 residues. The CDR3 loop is CASSISVADSYEQYF. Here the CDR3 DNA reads TGTGCCAGTAGTATTTCTGTAGCGGATTCCTACGAGCAGTACTTC.

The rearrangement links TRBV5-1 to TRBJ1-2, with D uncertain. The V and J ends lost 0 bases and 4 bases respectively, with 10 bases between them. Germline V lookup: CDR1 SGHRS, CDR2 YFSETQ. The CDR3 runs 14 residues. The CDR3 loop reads CASSLVGASYGYTF. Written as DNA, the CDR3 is TGCGCCAGCAGCTTGGTGGGAGCCAGCTATGGCTACACCTTC. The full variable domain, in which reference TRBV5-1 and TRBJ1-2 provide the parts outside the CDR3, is KAGVTQTPRYLIKTRGQQVTLSCSPISGHRSVSWYQQTPGQGLQFLFEYFSETQRNKGNFPGRFSGRQFSNSRSEMNVSTLELGDSALYLCASSLVGASYGYTFGSGTRLTVV.

The CDR3, as DNA: TGTGCCAGCCGACGGGGACAGGGGAACACTGAAGCTTTCTTT. It is translated as CASRRGQGNTEAFF. This chain connects TRBV9 to TRBJ1-1; 9 bases are a match to TRBD1. Per germline, CDR1 SGDLS and CDR2 YYNGEE. Unmatched junction bases numbered 5, after V lost 7 bases and J lost 1 base. The length of the CDR3 is 14 residues.

The CDR3 DNA reads TGTGCCAGCAGCCGAGCCCCGACTAGCGGGGGCACAGATACGCAGTATTTT. Its translation: CASSRAPTSGGTDTQYF. The V gene is TRBV5-4, the J gene TRBJ2-3; TRBD2 matches 11 bases. The CDR3 length is 17 residues. CDR1 and CDR2 from the germline V gene are SGHNT and YYREEE (reference sequence). V was clipped by 4 bases and J by 1 base; unmatched bases: 8.

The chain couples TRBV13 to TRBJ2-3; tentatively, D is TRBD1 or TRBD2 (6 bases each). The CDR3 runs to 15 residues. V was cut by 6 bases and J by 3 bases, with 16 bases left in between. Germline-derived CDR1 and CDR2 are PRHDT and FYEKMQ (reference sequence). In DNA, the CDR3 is TGTGCCAGCAGTCAGATCCGGGGGCGGACAGATACGCAGTATTTT. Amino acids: CASSQIRGRTDTQYF. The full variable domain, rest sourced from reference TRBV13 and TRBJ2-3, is AAGVIQSPRHLIKEKRETATLKCYPIPRHDTVYWYQQGPGQDPQFLISFYEKMQSDKGSIPDRFSAQQFSDYHSELNMSSLELGDSALYFCASSQIRGRTDTQYFGPGTRLTVL.

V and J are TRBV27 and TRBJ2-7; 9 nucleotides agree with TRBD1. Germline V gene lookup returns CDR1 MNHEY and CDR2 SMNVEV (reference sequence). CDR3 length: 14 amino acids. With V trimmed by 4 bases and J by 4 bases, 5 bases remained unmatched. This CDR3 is CASSSTGTGYEQYF. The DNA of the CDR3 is TGTGCCAGCAGTTCAACCGGGACAGGGTACGAGCAGTACTTC.

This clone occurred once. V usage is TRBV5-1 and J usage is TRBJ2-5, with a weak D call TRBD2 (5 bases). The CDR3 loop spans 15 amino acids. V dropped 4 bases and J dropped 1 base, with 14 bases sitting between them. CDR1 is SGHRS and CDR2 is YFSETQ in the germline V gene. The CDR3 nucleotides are TGCGCCAGCAGCCCTAGACCCGGGGTCCAAGAGACCCAGTACTTC. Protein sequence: CASSPRPGVQETQYF.

The chain's CDR3 is CASSLALGGSYEQYF. DNA of the CDR3: TGCGCCAGCAGCTTGGCCTTGGGGGGTTCCTACGAGCAGTACTTC. The chain links TRBV5-1 to TRBJ2-7, with D possibly being TRBD2 (6 bases). CDR3 length: 15 amino acids. Germline V gene data show CDR1 as SGHRS and CDR2 as YFSETQ. V was cut by 0 bases and J by 1 base, with 11 bases left in between. The whole variable domain, remainder taken from reference TRBV5-1 and TRBJ2-7, is KAGVTQTPRYLIKTRGQQVTLSCSPISGHRSVSWYQQTPGQGLQFLFEYFSETQRNKGNFPGRFSGRQFSNSRSEMNVSTLELGDSALYLCASSLALGGSYEQYFGPGTRLTVT.

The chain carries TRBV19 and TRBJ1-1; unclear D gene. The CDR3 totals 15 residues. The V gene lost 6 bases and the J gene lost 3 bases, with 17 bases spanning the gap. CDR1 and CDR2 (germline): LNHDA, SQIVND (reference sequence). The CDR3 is CASSPLTEWDTEAFF. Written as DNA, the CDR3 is TGTGCCAGTAGCCCCCTCACAGAGTGGGACACTGAAGCTTTCTTT. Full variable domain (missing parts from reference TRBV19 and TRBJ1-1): DGGITQSPKYLFRKEGQNVTLSCEQNLNHDAMYWYRQDPGQGLRLIYYSQIVNDFQKGDIAEGYSVSREKKESFPLTVTSAQKNPTAFYLCASSPLTEWDTEAFFGQGTRLTVV.

CDR3 sequence: CASSLLAGGNEQFF. The CDR3 DNA reads TGTGCCAGCAGCTTGCTAGCGGGGGGAAATGAGCAGTTCTTC. The chain joins TRBV7-9 to TRBJ2-1; TRBD2 matches 11 bases. This CDR3 spans 14 amino acids. V gave up 3 bases and J gave up 7 bases; unmatched junction bases: 2. The germline gives CDR1 SEHNR, CDR2 FQNEAQ (reference sequence).

As DNA, the CDR3 is TGTGCCAGCAGCGCCGACCTTAGGACAGTAAGCTCCTACGAGCAGTACTTC. Translating gives CASSADLRTVSSYEQYF. The chain carries TRBV7-8 and TRBJ2-7, with a tentative D call TRBD1 (6 bases). CDR1 is SGHVS and CDR2 is FQNEAQ in the germline V gene. The V end was cut by 5 bases, the J end by 0 bases, with 20 bases between. The CDR3 loop spans 17 amino acids.

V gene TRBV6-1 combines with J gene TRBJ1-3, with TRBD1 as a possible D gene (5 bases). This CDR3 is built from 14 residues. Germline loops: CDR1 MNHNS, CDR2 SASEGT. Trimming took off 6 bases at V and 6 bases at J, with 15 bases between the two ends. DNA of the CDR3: TGTGCCAGCAGCCGTAACAGGTCCCAAAACACCATATATTTT. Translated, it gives CASSRNRSQNTIYF.

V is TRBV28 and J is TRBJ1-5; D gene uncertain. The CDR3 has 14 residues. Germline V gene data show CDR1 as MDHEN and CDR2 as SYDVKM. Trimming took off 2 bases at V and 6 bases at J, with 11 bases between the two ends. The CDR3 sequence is CASSLVIGGQPQHF. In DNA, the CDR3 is TGTGCCAGCAGTTTAGTGATTGGAGGTCAGCCCCAGCATTTT. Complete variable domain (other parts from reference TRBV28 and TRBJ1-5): DVKVTQSSRYLVKRTGEKVFLECVQDMDHENMFWYRQDPGLGLRLIYFSYDVKMKEKGDIPEGYSVSREKKERFSLILESASTNQTSMYLCASSLVIGGQPQHFGDGTRLSIL.

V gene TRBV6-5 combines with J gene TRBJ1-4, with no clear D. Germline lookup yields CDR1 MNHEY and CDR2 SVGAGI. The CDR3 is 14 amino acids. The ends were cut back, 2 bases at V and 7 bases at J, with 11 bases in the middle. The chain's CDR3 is CASSYGELGEKLFF. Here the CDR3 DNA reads TGTGCCAGCAGTTACGGGGAGTTAGGTGAAAAACTGTTTTTT.

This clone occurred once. CDR3 residues: CASSIRYNEQFF. The DNA of the CDR3 is TGTGCCAGCAGCATCCGATACAATGAGCAGTTCTTC. V usage is TRBV11-2 and J usage is TRBJ2-1; no clear D gene. The CDR3 is made up of 12 amino acids. Trimming left V 5 bases short and J 4 bases short, with 6 bases between. CDR1 and CDR2 (germline): SGHAT, FQNNGV.

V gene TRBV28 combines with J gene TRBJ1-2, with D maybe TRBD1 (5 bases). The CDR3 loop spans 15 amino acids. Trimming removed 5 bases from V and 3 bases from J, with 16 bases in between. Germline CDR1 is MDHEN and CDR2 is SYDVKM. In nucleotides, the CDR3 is TGTGCCAGCAGTGCAGGTGCAGGGAGCTACTATGGCTACACCTTC. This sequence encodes CASSAGAGSYYGYTF.

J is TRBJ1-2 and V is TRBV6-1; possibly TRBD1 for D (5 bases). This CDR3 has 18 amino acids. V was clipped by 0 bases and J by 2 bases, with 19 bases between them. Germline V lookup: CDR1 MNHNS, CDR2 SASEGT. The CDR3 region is CASSEARDLIYRNYGYTF. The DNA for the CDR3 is TGTGCCAGCAGTGAAGCGAGGGACCTAATCTACCGCAACTATGGCTACACCTTC.

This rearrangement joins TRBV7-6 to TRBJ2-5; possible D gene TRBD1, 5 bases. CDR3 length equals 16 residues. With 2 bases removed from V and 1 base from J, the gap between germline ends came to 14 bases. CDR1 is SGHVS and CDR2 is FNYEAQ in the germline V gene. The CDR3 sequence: CASSLTPGMGQETQYF. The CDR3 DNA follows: TGTGCCAGCAGCTTAACCCCAGGGATGGGCCAAGAGACCCAGTACTTC.

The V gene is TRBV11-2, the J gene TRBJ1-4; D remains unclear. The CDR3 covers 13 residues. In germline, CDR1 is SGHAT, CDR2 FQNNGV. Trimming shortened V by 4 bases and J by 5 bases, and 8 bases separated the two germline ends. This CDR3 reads CASSSRGNEKLFF. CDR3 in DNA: TGTGCCAGCAGCTCCCGCGGGAATGAAAAACTGTTTTTT.

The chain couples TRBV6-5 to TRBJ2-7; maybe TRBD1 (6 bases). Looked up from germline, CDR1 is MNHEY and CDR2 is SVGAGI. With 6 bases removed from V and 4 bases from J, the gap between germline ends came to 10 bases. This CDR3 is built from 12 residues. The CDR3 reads CASSQDRYEQYF. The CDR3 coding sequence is TGTGCCAGCAGCCAAGACAGGTACGAGCAGTACTTC.

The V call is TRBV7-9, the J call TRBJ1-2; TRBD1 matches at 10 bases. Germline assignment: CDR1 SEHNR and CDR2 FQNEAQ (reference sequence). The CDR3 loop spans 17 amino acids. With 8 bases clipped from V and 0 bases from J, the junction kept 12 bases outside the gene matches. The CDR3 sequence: CASRSGDRGPTNYGYTF. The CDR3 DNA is TGTGCCAGCCGTTCGGGGGACAGGGGCCCAACTAACTATGGCTACACCTTC. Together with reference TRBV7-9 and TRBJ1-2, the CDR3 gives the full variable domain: DTGVSQNPRHKITKRGQNVTFRCDPISEHNRLYWYRQTLGQGPEFLTYFQNEAQLEKSRLLSDRFSAERPKGSFSTLEIQRTEQGDSAMYLCASRSGDRGPTNYGYTFGSGTRLTVV.

The CDR3 DNA is TGTGCCAGCAGCAAGAGCGGGGGCCTCGCCTACGAGCAGTACTTC. Amino acids: CASSKSGGLAYEQYF. This chain uses TRBV7-9 with TRBJ2-7, with TRBD2 identical over 8 bases. From germline, CDR1 is SEHNR and CDR2 FQNEAQ (reference sequence). V lost 5 bases and J lost 2; bases outside the gene matches: 8. The CDR3 sequence is 15 residues long.

The CDR3: CASSQDYRTGGQPQHF. For the CDR3, the DNA is TGCGCCAGCAGCCAAGATTACAGGACAGGGGGTCAGCCCCAGCATTTT. This rearrangement joins TRBV4-3 to TRBJ1-5, with 10 nucleotides matching TRBD1. CDR1 LGHNA and CDR2 YSLEER come from the germline V gene. V lost 0 bases, J lost 6 bases, and 5 bases stayed unmatched. The CDR3 contains 16 residues.

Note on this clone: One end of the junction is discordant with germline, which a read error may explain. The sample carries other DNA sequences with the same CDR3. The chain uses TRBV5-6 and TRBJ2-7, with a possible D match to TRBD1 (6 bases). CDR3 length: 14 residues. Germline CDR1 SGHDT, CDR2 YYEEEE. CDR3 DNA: TGTGCTAGCAGCTCGACAGGAGTAACCTACGAGCAGTACTTC. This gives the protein CASSSTGVTYEQYF.